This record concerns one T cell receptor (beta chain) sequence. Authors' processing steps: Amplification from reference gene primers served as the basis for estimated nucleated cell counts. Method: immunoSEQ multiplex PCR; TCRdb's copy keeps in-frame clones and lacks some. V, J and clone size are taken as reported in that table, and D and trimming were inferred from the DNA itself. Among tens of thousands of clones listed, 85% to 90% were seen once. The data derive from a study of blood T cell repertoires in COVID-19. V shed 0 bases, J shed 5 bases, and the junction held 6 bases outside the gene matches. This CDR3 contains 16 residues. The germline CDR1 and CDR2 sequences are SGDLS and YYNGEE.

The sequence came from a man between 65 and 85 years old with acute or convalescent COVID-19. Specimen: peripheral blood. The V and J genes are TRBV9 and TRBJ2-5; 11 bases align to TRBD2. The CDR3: CASSVDLAGGRETQYF. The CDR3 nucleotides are TGTGCCAGCAGCGTAGATCTAGCGGGAGGCCGGGAGACCCAGTACTTC. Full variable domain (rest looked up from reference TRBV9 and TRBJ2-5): DSGVTQTPKHLITATGQRVTLRCSPRSGDLSVYWYQQSLDQGLQFLIQYYNGEERAKGNILERFSAQQFPDLHSELNLSSLELGDSALYFCASSVDLAGGRETQYFGPGTRLLVL.